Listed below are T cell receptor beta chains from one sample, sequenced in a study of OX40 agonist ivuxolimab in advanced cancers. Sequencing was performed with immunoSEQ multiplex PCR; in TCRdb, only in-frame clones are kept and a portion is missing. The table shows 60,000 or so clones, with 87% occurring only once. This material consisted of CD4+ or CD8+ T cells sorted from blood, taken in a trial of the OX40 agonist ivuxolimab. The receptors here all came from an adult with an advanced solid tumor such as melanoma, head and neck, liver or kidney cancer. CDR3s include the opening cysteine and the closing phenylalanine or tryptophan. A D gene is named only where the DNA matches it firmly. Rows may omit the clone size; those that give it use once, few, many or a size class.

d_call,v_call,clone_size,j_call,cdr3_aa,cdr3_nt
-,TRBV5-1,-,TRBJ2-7,CASSVNSPRTYEQYF,TGCGCCAGCAGCGTGAATAGCCCCAGAACCTACGAGCAGTACTTC
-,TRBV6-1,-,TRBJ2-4,CASSEKGVFKNIQYF,TGTGCCAGCAGTGAAAAGGGAGTTTTCAAAAACATTCAGTACTTC
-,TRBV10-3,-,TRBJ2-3,CATMEGGAGDLDTQYF,TGTGCCACAATGGAGGGGGGAGCAGGGGATTTAGATACGCAGTATTTT
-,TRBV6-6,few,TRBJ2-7,CASLRTYEQYF,TGTGCCAGCCTTCGAACCTACGAGCAGTACTTC
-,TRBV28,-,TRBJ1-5,CASRRAAMMVQHF,TGTGCCAGCAGACGGGCAGCGATGATGGTCCAGCATTTT
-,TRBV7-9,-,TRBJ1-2,CASSEVHGYTF,TGTGCCAGCAGCGAGGTACATGGCTACACCTTC
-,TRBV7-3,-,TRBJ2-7,CASSPRIHEQYF,TGTGCCAGCAGCCCGCGAATCCACGAGCAGTACTTC
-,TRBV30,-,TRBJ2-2,CAWSSGLAGTGELFF,TGTGCCTGGAGTAGTGGGTTGGCTGGCACCGGGGAGCTGTTTTTT
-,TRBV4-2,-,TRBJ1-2,CASSRSGRNYGYTF,TGTGCCAGCAGCAGATCGGGACGGAACTATGGCTACACCTTC
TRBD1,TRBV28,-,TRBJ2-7,CASTLPGQGTYEQYF,TGTGCCAGCACCCTTCCGGGACAGGGCACCTACGAGCAGTACTTC
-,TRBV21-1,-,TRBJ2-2,CASSRLDRGRSGELFF,TGTGCCAGCAGCAGATTAGACCGGGGTCGGTCCGGGGAGCTGTTTTTT
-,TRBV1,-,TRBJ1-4,CTSSLKGSGKTVF,TGCACCAGCAGCCTGAAGGGTTCGGGAAAAACTGTTTTT
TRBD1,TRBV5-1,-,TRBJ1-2,CASSLGQGDGYTF,TGCGCCAGCAGCCTCGGACAGGGGGATGGCTACACCTTC
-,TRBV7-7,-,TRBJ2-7,CASSLFPGDQYEQYF,TGTGCTAGCAGCTTATTCCCCGGAGATCAATACGAGCAGTACTTC
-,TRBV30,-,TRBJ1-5,CAWSVLQGTGPQHF,TGTGCCTGGAGTGTTTTACAGGGCACCGGGCCCCAGCATTTT
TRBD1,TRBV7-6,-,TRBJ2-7,CASSLAGQATYEQYF,TGTGCCAGCAGCTTAGCAGGACAGGCGACCTACGAGCAGTACTTC
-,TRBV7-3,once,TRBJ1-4,CASSSRPSTNEKLFF,TGTGCCAGCAGCTCTAGACCGTCAACTAATGAAAAACTGTTTTTT
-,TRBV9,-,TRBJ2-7,CASSINQGSYEQYF,TGTGCCAGCAGCATAAACCAGGGTTCCTACGAGCAGTACTTC
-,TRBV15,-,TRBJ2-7,CATSSVRGMDEQYF,TGTGCCACCAGCAGTGTTCGGGGGATGGACGAGCAGTACTTC
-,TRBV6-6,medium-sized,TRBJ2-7,CASRGMGEQYF,TGTGCCAGCAGGGGCATGGGGGAGCAGTACTTC
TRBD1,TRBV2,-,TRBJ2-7,CASSDGTGGNEQYF,TGTGCCAGCAGTGACGGGACAGGGGGCAACGAGCAGTACTTC
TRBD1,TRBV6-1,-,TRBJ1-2,CASRWGSTGSYTF,TGTGCCAGCCGGTGGGGATCGACAGGGAGCTACACCTTC
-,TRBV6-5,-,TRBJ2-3,CASSFRPSTDTQYF,TGTGCCAGCAGTTTTCGGCCCAGCACAGATACGCAGTATTTT
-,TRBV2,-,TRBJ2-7,CASSVPGYEQYF,TGTGCCAGCAGTGTCCCCGGCTACGAGCAGTACTTC
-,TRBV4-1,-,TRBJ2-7,CASSPGPNTVEQYF,TGCGCCAGCAGCCCCGGACCAAACACAGTCGAGCAGTACTTC
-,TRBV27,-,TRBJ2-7,CASSLPGLSYEQYF,TGTGCCAGCAGTTTACCGGGATTATCCTACGAGCAGTACTTC
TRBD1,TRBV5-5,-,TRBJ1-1,CASSKTGSMNTEAFF,TGTGCCAGCAGTAAGACAGGGAGCATGAACACTGAAGCTTTCTTT
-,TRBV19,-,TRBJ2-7,CASSPPRGGPYEEQYF,TGTGCCAGTAGTCCGCCCAGGGGGGGACCATACGAGGAGCAGTACTTC
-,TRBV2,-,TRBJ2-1,CASSAGGSIPEQFF,TGTGCCAGCAGTGCTGGGGGTTCGATTCCTGAGCAGTTCTTC
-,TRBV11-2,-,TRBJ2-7,CASSFLMGGGKSYEQYF,TGTGCCAGCAGCTTCCTAATGGGGGGCGGGAAATCCTACGAGCAGTACTTC
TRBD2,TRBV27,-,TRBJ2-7,CASSLAGGPRYEQYF,TGTGCCAGCAGCTTAGCGGGAGGGCCTCGGTACGAGCAGTACTTC
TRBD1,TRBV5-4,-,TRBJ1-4,CASSKQGGKGEKLFF,TGTGCCAGCAGCAAACAGGGGGGGAAAGGTGAAAAACTGTTTTTT
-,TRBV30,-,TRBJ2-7,CAGRGAHHEQYF,TGTGCCGGAAGGGGGGCGCACCACGAGCAGTACTTC
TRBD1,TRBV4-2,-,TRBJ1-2,CASSLKTGANYGYTF,TGTGCCAGCAGCTTGAAGACAGGGGCTAACTATGGCTACACCTTC
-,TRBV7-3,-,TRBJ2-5,CASSSSYQETQYF,TGTGCCAGCAGCTCAAGCTATCAAGAGACCCAGTACTTC
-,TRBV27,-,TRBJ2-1,CASSRPGRNEQFF,TGTGCCAGCAGCCGCCCAGGGAGAAATGAGCAGTTCTTC
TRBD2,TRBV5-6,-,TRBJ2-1,CASSWDAGATYNEQFF,TGTGCCAGCAGCTGGGACGCGGGAGCCACCTACAATGAGCAGTTCTTC
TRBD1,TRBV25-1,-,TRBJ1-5,CASQGGGRGQPQHF,TGTGCCAGCCAGGGGGGGGGTCGGGGCCAGCCCCAGCATTTT
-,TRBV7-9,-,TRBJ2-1,CASSLVGVGSYNEQFF,TGTGCCAGCAGCTTAGTGGGGGTAGGCTCCTACAATGAGCAGTTCTTC
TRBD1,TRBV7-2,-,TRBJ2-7,CASSDRAAYEQYF,TGTGCCAGCAGCGACAGGGCTGCCTACGAGCAGTACTTC
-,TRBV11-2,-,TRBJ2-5,CASSFARGSPQGTQYF,TGTGCCAGCAGCTTTGCCAGAGGATCCCCCCAAGGAACCCAGTACTTC
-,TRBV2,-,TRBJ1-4,CASSTGTTNEKLFF,TGTGCCAGCAGTACCGGGACAACTAATGAAAAACTGTTTTTT
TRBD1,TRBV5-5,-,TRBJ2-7,CASRHRDRSSYEQYF,TGTGCCAGCAGACACCGGGACAGGAGCTCCTACGAGCAGTACTTC
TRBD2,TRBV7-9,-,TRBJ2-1,CASSQVGTGRDDEQFF,TGTGCCAGCAGCCAAGTAGGGACCGGGAGGGACGATGAGCAGTTCTTC
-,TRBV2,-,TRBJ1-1,CASTSHANTEAFF,TGTGCCAGCACTTCGCACGCAAACACTGAAGCTTTCTTT
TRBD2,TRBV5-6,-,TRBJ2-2,CASSPKPGLAGGTGELFF,TGTGCCAGCAGCCCCAAACCGGGACTAGCGGGAGGTACCGGGGAGCTGTTTTTT
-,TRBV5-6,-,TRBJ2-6,CASSLAHSQSGANVLTF,TGTGCCAGCAGCTTGGCCCATAGCCAATCTGGGGCCAACGTCCTGACTTTC
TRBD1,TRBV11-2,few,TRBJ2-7,CASSLDEHRGSYEQYF,TGTGCCAGCAGCTTAGATGAGCACAGGGGGTCCTACGAGCAGTACTTC
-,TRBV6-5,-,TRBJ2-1,CASWSDYNEQFF,TGTGCCAGCTGGTCGGACTACAATGAGCAGTTCTTC
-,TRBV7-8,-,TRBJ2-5,CASSPLGTGQETQYF,TGTGCCAGCAGCCCTCTGGGGACTGGCCAAGAGACCCAGTACTTC
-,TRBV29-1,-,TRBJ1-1,CSVGNGMMNTEAFF,TGCAGCGTTGGTAACGGTATGATGAACACTGAAGCTTTCTTT
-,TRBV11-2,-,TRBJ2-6,CASSSRQISGANVLTF,TGTGCCAGCAGCTCCCGACAGATCTCTGGGGCCAACGTCCTGACTTTC
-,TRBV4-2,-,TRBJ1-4,CASSPPEGEKLFF,TGTGCCAGCAGCCCCCCGGAGGGCGAAAAACTGTTTTTT